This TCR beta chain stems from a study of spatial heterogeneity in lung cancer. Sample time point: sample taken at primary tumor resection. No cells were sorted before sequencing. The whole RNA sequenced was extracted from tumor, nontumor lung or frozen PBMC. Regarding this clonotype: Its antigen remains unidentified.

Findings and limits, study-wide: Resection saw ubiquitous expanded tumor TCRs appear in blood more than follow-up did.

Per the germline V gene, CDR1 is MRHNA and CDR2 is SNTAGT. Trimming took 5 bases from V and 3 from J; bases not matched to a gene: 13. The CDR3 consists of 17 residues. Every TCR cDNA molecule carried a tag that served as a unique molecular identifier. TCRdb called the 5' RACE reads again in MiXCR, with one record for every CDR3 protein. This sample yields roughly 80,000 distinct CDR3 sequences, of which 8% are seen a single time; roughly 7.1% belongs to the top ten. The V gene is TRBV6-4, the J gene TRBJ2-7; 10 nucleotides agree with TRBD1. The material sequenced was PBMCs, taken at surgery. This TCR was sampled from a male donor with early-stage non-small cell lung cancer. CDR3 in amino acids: CASSSFLTGTGVYEQYF. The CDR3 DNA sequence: TGTGCCAGCAGTTCATTCTTAACCGGGACAGGGGTCTACGAGCAGTACTTC.